Below are 2 T cell receptor beta chains sequenced from a single sample in a study of CD4 T cells in relation to SARS-CoV-2 and coronaviruses. CD4+ T cells from unexposed donors were obtained before the COVID-19 pandemic (2011-2018). Profiling relied on immunoSEQ multiplex PCR, and the TCRdb table lists in-frame clones only, not all of them. In the table there are some 65,000 clones, 75% to 90% of which are singletons. Source material: memory CD4+ T cells from PBMCs. The receptor source for this set is a human donor in good health.

The V and J genes are TRBV2 and TRBJ2-5; D gene unclear. The V gene's germline CDR1 is SNHLY and CDR2 FYNNEI. V lost 4 bases and J 4 bases, leaving 7 bases between the germline ends. The CDR3 totals 12 residues. CDR3 bases: TGTGCCAGCAGTGTAAATGGAGAGACCCAGTACTTC. It encodes CASSVNGETQYF.

The gene calls are TRBV7-9 and TRBJ1-6; D perhaps matches TRBD1 (5 bases). V lost 11 bases, J lost 5 bases, and 22 bases lay in between. Germline V gene sequence: CDR1 SEHNR, CDR2 FQNEAQ (reference sequence). The length of the CDR3 is 16 residues. This CDR3 is CASSMLGVRNNSPLHF. In DNA form, the CDR3 reads TGTGCCTCCTCCATGCTGGGGGTTCGGAATAATTCACCCCTCCACTTT.